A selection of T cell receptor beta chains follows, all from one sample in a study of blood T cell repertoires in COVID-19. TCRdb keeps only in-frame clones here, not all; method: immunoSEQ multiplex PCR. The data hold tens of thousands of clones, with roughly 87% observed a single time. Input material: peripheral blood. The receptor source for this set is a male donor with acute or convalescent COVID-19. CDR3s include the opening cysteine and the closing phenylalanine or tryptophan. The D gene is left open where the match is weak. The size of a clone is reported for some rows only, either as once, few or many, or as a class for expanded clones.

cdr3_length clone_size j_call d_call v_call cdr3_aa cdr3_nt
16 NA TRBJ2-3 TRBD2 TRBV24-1 CATSDLKFGGTDTQYF TGTGCCACCAGTGATTTGAAGTTCGGGGGGACAGATACGCAGTATTTT
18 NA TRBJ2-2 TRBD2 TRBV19 CASSIMGGGTRNTGELFF TGTGCCAGTAGTATAATGGGCGGGGGGACTAGAAACACCGGGGAGCTGTTTTTT
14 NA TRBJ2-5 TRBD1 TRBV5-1 CASSLRQGQETQYF TGCGCCAGCAGCTTGAGACAGGGCCAAGAGACCCAGTACTTC
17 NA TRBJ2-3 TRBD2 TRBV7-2 CASSSGTSGGRADTQYF TGTGCCAGCAGCTCCGGGACTAGCGGGGGTAGGGCAGATACGCAGTATTTT
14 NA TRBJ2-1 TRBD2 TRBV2 CATSLASGPNEQFF TGTGCCACCTCGTTGGCTAGCGGTCCCAATGAGCAGTTCTTC
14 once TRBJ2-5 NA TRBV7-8 CASSLVPVQETQYF TGTGCCAGCAGCTTAGTCCCAGTCCAAGAGACCCAGTACTTC
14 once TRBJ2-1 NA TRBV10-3 CATAWSEGEGEQFF TGTGCCACGGCGTGGTCAGAGGGTGAGGGTGAGCAGTTCTTC
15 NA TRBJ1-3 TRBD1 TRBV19 CASKTGESSGNTIYF TGTGCCAGTAAAACAGGGGAGTCCTCTGGAAACACCATATATTTT
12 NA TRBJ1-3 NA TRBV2 CASSDLLSTIYF TGTGCCAGCAGTGACCTGCTTAGCACCATATATTTT
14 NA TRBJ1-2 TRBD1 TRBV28 CASSAGTEHYGYTF TGTGCCAGCAGCGCCGGGACAGAACACTATGGCTACACCTTC
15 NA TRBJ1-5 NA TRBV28 CASSLVGPGNRPQHF TGTGCCAGCAGTTTGGTTGGCCCCGGGAATCGGCCCCAGCATTTT
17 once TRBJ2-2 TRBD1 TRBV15 CATSRDRTGINTGELFF TGTGCCACCAGCAGGGACAGGACAGGGATTAACACCGGGGAGCTGTTTTTT
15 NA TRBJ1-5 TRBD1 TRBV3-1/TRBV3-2 CASSQGTGINQPQHF TGTGCCAGCAGCCAAGGGACAGGTATCAATCAGCCCCAGCATTTT
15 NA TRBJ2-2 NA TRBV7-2 CASSSSSLSTGELFF TGTGCCAGCAGCTCCTCAAGCCTAAGCACCGGGGAGCTGTTTTTT
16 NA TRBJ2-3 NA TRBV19 CASSARQVLSTDTQYF TGTGCCAGTAGTGCTAGACAGGTCCTTAGCACAGATACGCAGTATTTT
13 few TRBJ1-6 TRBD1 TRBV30 CAWGGQGISPLHF TGTGCCTGGGGCGGACAGGGCATCTCACCCCTCCACTTT
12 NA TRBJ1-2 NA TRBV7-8 CASSPDSRGYTF TGTGCCAGCAGCCCGGACTCGCGGGGCTACACCTTC
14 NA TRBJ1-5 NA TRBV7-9 CASSSGNANQPQHF TGTGCCAGCAGCTCAGGGAATGCCAATCAGCCCCAGCATTTT
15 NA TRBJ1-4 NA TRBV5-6 CASSLVGPSNEKLFF TGTGCCAGCAGCTTGGTGGGGCCAAGTAATGAAAAACTGTTTTTT
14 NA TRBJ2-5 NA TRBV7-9 CASSSVASQETQYF TGTGCCAGCAGCTCAGTCGCCTCCCAAGAGACCCAGTACTTC
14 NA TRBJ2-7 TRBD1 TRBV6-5 CASTRTGGLYEQYF TGTGCCAGCACCCGGACAGGGGGTTTATACGAGCAGTACTTC
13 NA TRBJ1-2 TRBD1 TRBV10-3 CAISETGGDGYTF TGTGCCATCAGCGAGACAGGGGGAGACGGCTACACCTTC
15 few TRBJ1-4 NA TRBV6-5 CASSLQGATNEKLFF TGTGCCAGCAGTCTCCAGGGCGCAACTAATGAAAAACTGTTTTTT
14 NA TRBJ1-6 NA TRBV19 CASSKGQGSSPLHF TGTGCCAGTAGTAAAGGGCAGGGGAGTTCACCCCTCCACTTT
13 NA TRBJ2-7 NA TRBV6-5 CASRPPGSYEQYF TGTGCCAGCAGACCTCCGGGAAGCTACGAGCAGTACTTC
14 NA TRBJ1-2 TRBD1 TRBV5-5 CASSLGGGYYGYTF TGTGCCAGCAGCTTGGGAGGGGGCTACTATGGCTACACCTTC
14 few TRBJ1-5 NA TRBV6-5 CASSRQNSNQPQHF TGTGCCAGCAGCAGACAGAATAGCAATCAGCCCCAGCATTTT
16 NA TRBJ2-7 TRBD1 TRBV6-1 CASSAQATGGFYEQYF TGTGCCAGCAGTGCCCAGGCTACAGGGGGTTTCTACGAGCAGTACTTC
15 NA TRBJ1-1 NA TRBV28 CASLRGGFRDTEAFF TGTGCCAGCCTCCGGGGGGGTTTTAGGGACACTGAAGCTTTCTTT